One sample yielded the 5 T cell receptor beta chains listed below, sequenced in a study of T-cell memory formation after mild COVID-19. TCRdb re-derived calls from the 5' RACE reads in MiXCR, one entry per CDR3 protein. This sample has 150,000 or so distinct CDR3 sequences; roughly 15% occur once, and the top ten carry roughly 15%. The sequencing sample was made of PBMCs or a T cell subset sorted from them (not recorded which). These receptors all come from an adult woman who had mild COVID-19 (a few samples of this study predate the infection). Cell type and time point are not known.

The chain carries TRBV5-1 and TRBJ1-2; TRBD1 agrees at 8 bases. Germline V lookup: CDR1 SGHRS, CDR2 YFSETQ. There are 13 residues in the CDR3. With 3 bases clipped from V and 6 bases from J, the junction kept 4 bases outside the gene matches. The CDR3 sequence: CASSSDRVDGYTF. For the CDR3, the DNA is TGCGCCAGCAGCTCGGACAGGGTGGATGGCTACACCTTC.

This clonotype was found a few times. The chain couples TRBV12-3 or TRBV12-4 to TRBJ2-5; D is undetermined. With 0 bases removed from V and 1 base from J, the gap between germline ends came to 9 bases. There are 15 residues in the CDR3. CDR3 region: CASSLAHWAQETQYF. The CDR3 DNA sequence: TGTGCCAGCAGTTTAGCACACTGGGCCCAAGAGACCCAGTACTTC.

V usage is TRBV27 and J usage is TRBJ2-4; tentatively, D is TRBD2 (6 bases). Germline V gene lookup returns CDR1 MNHEY and CDR2 SMNVEV (reference sequence). This CDR3 contains 19 residues. V lost 4 bases to trimming and J lost 8 bases, with 30 bases between them. The CDR3 coding sequence is TGTGCCAGCAGTTCCCGGGTGGTGTGGTGGGGACCGGGGGTGGACATTCAGTACTTC. It specifies CASSSRVVWWGPGVDIQYF.

This sequence joins TRBV5-1 and TRBJ2-7, with D perhaps TRBD1 (6 bases). The CDR3 has 13 amino acids. Trimming pared 5 bases from V and 2 bases from J, leaving 11 bases between. Per germline, CDR1 SGHRS and CDR2 YFSETQ. CDR3 DNA sequence: TGCGCCAGCAGTGGGACAACCGCCTACGAGCAGTACTTC. As protein: CASSGTTAYEQYF.

This clonotype was seen only a few times. This chain connects TRBV5-1 to TRBJ2-5; the match to TRBD1 covers 7 bases. Germline loops: CDR1 SGHRS, CDR2 YFSETQ. J gave up 4 bases and V 4 bases, and 13 bases lay outside the gene matches. This CDR3 has 16 amino acids. The CDR3 here is CASSVTGAARGETQYF. The CDR3 DNA sequence: TGCGCCAGCAGCGTAACAGGGGCCGCAAGGGGAGAGACCCAGTACTTC.